Described below is a single T cell receptor beta chain sequence and its context. This record comes from a study of blood T cell repertoires in COVID-19. Study as a whole: Material from acute and convalescent COVID-19 was sourced from the United States, Italy and Spain. T cells, B-cell-depleted T cells, or PBMCs provided the cDNA or gDNA that served as material.

Original analysis: Estimates of nucleated cell counts were drawn from the amplification of reference gene primers. Clones were sequenced by immunoSEQ multiplex PCR, and TCRdb holds only the in-frame ones, with some missing. V and J calls and clone size come straight from that table; D and trimming were deduced from the DNA. The data show over 200,000 clones, just over 90% seen once. Germline CDR1 KGHDR, CDR2 SFDVKD. Trimming removed 7 bases from V and 5 bases from J, with 10 bases in between. CDR3 size: 12 residues. This TCR came from a man aged 25-45 years with acute or convalescent COVID-19. What was sequenced was peripheral blood. This chain uses TRBV24-1 with TRBJ2-5; D is possibly TRBD1 (5 bases). The CDR3 reads CATSKTAETQYF. In nucleotides, the CDR3 is TGTGCCACCAGCAAGACAGCGGAGACCCAGTACTTC.